Below, 27 T cell receptor beta chains from the same sample are listed, as sequenced in a study of CD8 T cells in ankylosing spondylitis. In TCRdb, the 5' RACE reads were re-called with MiXCR into one record per CDR3 protein. Among roughly 200,000 distinct CDR3 sequences listed, 13% were seen once. Sequenced sample: blood, either unsorted or a sorted T cell fraction (not recorded which). These receptors came from a male donor with ankylosing spondylitis or in good health (not recorded which).

This clonotype was found many times. The rearrangement uses TRBV29-1 and TRBJ2-7; D gene uncertain. Trimming stripped 0 bases from V and 5 bases from J, with 8 bases between. The CDR3 is 12 residues long. Germline V gene lookup returns CDR1 SQVTM and CDR2 ANQGSEA. The CDR3: CSVEDWGNEQYF. CDR3 DNA: TGCAGCGTTGAAGATTGGGGAAACGAGCAGTACTTC.

This clonotype occurred a few times. The chain has TRBV6-2 or TRBV6-3 and TRBJ1-5; no clear D gene. Trimming took off 8 bases at V and 3 bases at J, with 11 bases between the two ends. The CDR3 extends over 13 amino acids. Germline V gene sequence: CDR1 MNHEY, CDR2 SVGEGT. This CDR3 is CASGSKNNQPQHF. The CDR3 bases are TGTGCCAGCGGCAGCAAGAACAATCAGCCCCAGCATTTT.

This clonotype was observed a few times. DNA for the CDR3: TGTGCCAGCAGCTCGTCATTACTGGGGACAGATACGCAGTATTTT. This translates into CASSSSLLGTDTQYF. This rearrangement joins TRBV11-2 to TRBJ2-3, with D hard to call. The length of the CDR3 is 15 residues. V was trimmed by 4 bases and J by 3 bases, leaving 14 bases between them. CDR1 SGHAT and CDR2 FQNNGV come from the germline V gene.

The chain employs TRBV7-6 and TRBJ2-1, with a weak D call TRBD2 (6 bases). The CDR3 has 13 residues. Germline V gene lookup returns CDR1 SGHVS and CDR2 FNYEAQ. V was clipped by 1 base and J by 10 bases, with 11 bases between them. The DNA of the CDR3 is TGTGCCAGCAGCTTAGAGGTAGCGGACGAGCAGTTCTTC. It specifies CASSLEVADEQFF.

This chain joins TRBV4-1 and TRBJ2-1, with 13 positions matching TRBD2. The CDR3 length is 17 residues. Germline CDR1 and CDR2: MGHRA and YSYEKL. V gave up 5 bases and J gave up 2 bases; unmatched junction bases: 6. The CDR3 region is CASSFWTSGGTYNEQFF. CDR3 nucleotide sequence: TGCGCCAGCAGCTTTTGGACTAGCGGGGGCACCTACAATGAGCAGTTCTTC.

The CDR3 DNA follows: TGCGCCAGCAGCCCGGGGACTAGCAGCATCGAGACCCAGTACTTC. This gives the protein CASSPGTSSIETQYF. The chain uses TRBV5-1 and TRBJ2-5; 9 positions match TRBD2. V trimming: 4 bases; J trimming: 5 bases; junction bases outside the gene matches: 9. The CDR3 runs 15 residues. Germline V gene lookup returns CDR1 SGHRS and CDR2 YFSETQ.

This clonotype was detected a few times. The chain has TRBV4-1 and TRBJ2-3; 8 nucleotides line up with TRBD2. This CDR3 region has 17 residues. The V and J ends lost 1 base and 0 bases, in that order; junction bases with no gene match: 6. The germline V gene encodes CDR1 MGHRA and CDR2 YSYEKL. CDR3 coding DNA: TGCGCCAGCAGCCAAGTTCCGGCGGGAGGTAGCACAGATACGCAGTATTTT. Amino acid sequence: CASSQVPAGGSTDTQYF.

The chain is built from TRBV11-2 and TRBJ2-1; TRBD2 matches at 12 bases. The CDR3 consists of 18 residues. V shed 0 bases and J 3 bases; nucleotides not matched to a gene: 6. CDR1 SGHAT and CDR2 FQNNGV come from the germline V gene. DNA for the CDR3: TGTGCCAGCAGCTTAGAGTGGCTAGCGGGGGGGTACTACAATGAGCAGTTCTTC. Translation: CASSLEWLAGGYYNEQFF.

V gene TRBV7-9 combines with J gene TRBJ2-5; maybe TRBD2 (6 bases). With 5 bases removed from V and 2 bases from J, the gap between germline ends came to 12 bases. The CDR3 is 14 amino acids. The germline CDR1 and CDR2 sequences are SEHNR and FQNEAQ (reference sequence). CDR3 residues: CASSQTGVQETQYF. Here the CDR3 DNA reads TGTGCCAGCAGCCAGACGGGGGTACAAGAGACCCAGTACTTC.

V is TRBV11-2 and J is TRBJ2-1, with TRBD2 identical over 10 bases. This CDR3 has 15 residues. Germline V CDR1 and CDR2: SGHAT, FQNNGV. The V and J ends lost 5 bases and 7 bases, in that order; junction bases with no gene match: 8. The DNA of the CDR3 is TGTGCCAGCAGCGGCCCGGGACTAGCGACGAATGAGCAGTTCTTC. Encoded protein: CASSGPGLATNEQFF.

This clonotype was detected a few times. The chain recombines TRBV7-9 with TRBJ1-4, with TRBD1 matching 7 bases. The CDR3 consists of 15 residues. V lost 4 bases, J lost 6 bases, and 8 bases stayed unmatched. The V gene's germline CDR1 is SEHNR and CDR2 FQNEAQ (reference sequence). The CDR3, as DNA: TGTGCCAGCAGCTCCCCGGCAGGGGGAGATGAAAAACTGTTTTTT. This sequence encodes CASSSPAGGDEKLFF.

In this sample, this clonotype turned up a few times. The rearrangement uses TRBV12-3 or TRBV12-4 and TRBJ2-1; 11 bases agree with TRBD2. V shed 3 bases, J shed 9 bases, and the junction held 7 bases outside the gene matches. The CDR3 runs to 15 residues. Here the CDR3 DNA reads TGTGCCAGCAGTTTTCTAGCGGGGGGTGAGGGTGAGCAGTTCTTC. Protein product: CASSFLAGGEGEQFF.

This clonotype appeared a few times. The V gene is TRBV5-1, the J gene TRBJ1-2, with D unresolved. The CDR3 spans 15 residues. The germline V gene has CDR1 SGHRS and CDR2 YFSETQ. V lost 2 bases and J 8 bases, leaving 19 bases between the germline ends. In nucleotides, the CDR3 is TGCGCCAGCAGCTTAATCGCCGGTTCTTATGAAGGCTACACCTTC. Translating it yields CASSLIAGSYEGYTF.

This clonotype was counted only a few times. The CDR3 region has the DNA TGCGCCAGCAGCTTCATACCAGCGGGGGGGAACACCGGGGAGCTGTTTTTT. Amino acids: CASSFIPAGGNTGELFF. The rearrangement links TRBV5-1 to TRBJ2-2, with 9 bases lining up with TRBD2. V lost 2 bases to trimming and J lost 1 base; unmatched junction nucleotides: 6. The CDR3 runs to 17 residues. Germline CDR1 reads SGHRS; CDR2 reads YFSETQ.

This clonotype was detected a few times. This chain joins TRBV7-9 and TRBJ2-7; D not certain. The germline V gene encodes CDR1 SEHNR and CDR2 FQNEAQ (reference sequence). This CDR3 is 12 amino acids long. V lost 4 bases to trimming and J lost 3 bases, with 7 bases between them. CDR3 sequence reads: CASSSRLYEQYF. As DNA, the CDR3 is TGTGCCAGCAGCTCGCGTCTCTACGAGCAGTACTTC.

This clonotype showed up just a few times. The V call is TRBV12-3 or TRBV12-4, the J call TRBJ2-2; D gene unclear. There are 14 residues in the CDR3. V lost 8 bases to trimming and J lost 4 bases, with 14 bases between them. CDR3 region: CASLGTPGTGELFF. The CDR3 bases are TGTGCCAGCCTGGGAACCCCGGGCACCGGGGAGCTGTTTTTT.

This clonotype has just a few counts. The V call is TRBV3-1, the J call TRBJ2-1, with D perhaps TRBD2 (7 bases). The germline V and J ends were trimmed by 2 bases and 3 bases, with 11 bases remaining between them. Germline CDR1 and CDR2: LGHDT and YNNKEL (reference sequence). The CDR3 runs 15 residues. The CDR3 loop reads CASSQSGGLYNEQFF. CDR3 nucleotides: TGTGCCAGCAGCCAATCGGGGGGCCTCTACAATGAGCAGTTCTTC.

At least ten counts were recorded for this clonotype. The rearrangement joins TRBV6-4 to TRBJ2-1, with 12 bases matching TRBD2. This CDR3 contains 15 residues. J was trimmed by 9 bases and V by 2 bases; bases with no gene match: 5. Per the germline V gene, CDR1 is MRHNA and CDR2 is SNTAGT. CDR3 in DNA: TGTGCCAGCAGTGACCTAGCGGGAGGGCTGGGTGAGCAGTTCTTC. Translated, it gives CASSDLAGGLGEQFF.

This clonotype has a handful of counts. The V call is TRBV27, the J call TRBJ2-7, with 7 bases lining up with TRBD2. The V segment lost 8 bases and the J segment 0 bases; nucleotides outside the gene matches: 1. Germline lookup yields CDR1 MNHEY and CDR2 SMNVEV (reference sequence). The CDR3 is 12 residues long. The CDR3 region is CASGLVSYEQYF. The CDR3 nucleotides read TGTGCCAGCGGACTAGTCTCCTACGAGCAGTACTTC.

The chain is built from TRBV30 and TRBJ2-7; D gene ambiguous. Germline CDR1 is GTSNPN and CDR2 is SVGIG (reference sequence). Trimming stripped 3 bases from V and 2 bases from J, with 14 bases between. This CDR3 spans 14 amino acids. CDR3 residues: CAWRPGRPTYEQYF. The CDR3 DNA is TGTGCCTGGAGACCCGGACGGCCCACCTACGAGCAGTACTTC.

In its sample, this clonotype was seen a few times. The genes are TRBV7-9 and TRBJ2-7; 10 bases fit TRBD2. This CDR3 has 15 amino acids. Germline assignment: CDR1 SEHNR and CDR2 FQNEAQ (reference sequence). The V and J ends lost 5 bases and 2 bases, in that order; junction bases with no gene match: 6. Written as DNA, the CDR3 is TGTGCCAGCAGCCCCGGGACTAGCGCCACCTACGAGCAGTACTTC. Its protein is CASSPGTSATYEQYF.

This clonotype was observed many times. V usage is TRBV12-3 or TRBV12-4 and J usage is TRBJ2-7; maybe TRBD1 (6 bases). V was pared by 6 bases and J by 3 bases, with 6 bases between. This CDR3 has 11 amino acids. CDR3 nucleotides: TGTGCCAGCAGGACAGGCTACGAGCAGTACTTC. The encoded protein is CASRTGYEQYF.

The V gene is TRBV27, the J gene TRBJ2-5; unclear D gene. Trimming took 1 base from V and 2 from J, leaving 5 bases between them. The CDR3 totals 13 residues. Germline CDR1 is MNHEY and CDR2 is SMNVEV (reference sequence). The DNA of the CDR3 is TGTGCCAGCAGTTTATATGGACAAGAGACCCAGTACTTC. Protein product: CASSLYGQETQYF.

The table lists this clonotype with a few counts. The rearrangement links TRBV7-9 to TRBJ2-2; TRBD1 aligns across 7 bases. The CDR3 sequence is 15 residues long. CDR1 SEHNR and CDR2 FQNEAQ come from the germline V gene (reference sequence). J gave up 0 bases and V 8 bases, and 6 bases lay outside the gene matches. CDR3 nucleotide sequence: TGTGCCAGCCGATTGACAGGGACGAACACCGGGGAGCTGTTTTTT. Residues: CASRLTGTNTGELFF.

The chain has TRBV12-3 or TRBV12-4 and TRBJ2-2; maybe TRBD2 (7 bases). This CDR3 has 14 residues. The germline V and J ends were trimmed by 6 bases and 0 bases, with 8 bases remaining between them. For the CDR3, the DNA is TGTGCCAGCAGAGGGGGGGCGAACACCGGGGAGCTGTTTTTT. This sequence encodes CASRGGANTGELFF.

The chain is built from TRBV12-5 and TRBJ2-2, with D hard to call. The CDR3 runs to 12 residues. V gave up 7 bases and J gave up 7 bases, with 10 bases separating them. Per germline, CDR1 LGHNT and CDR2 FRNRAP. CDR3 bases: TGTGCTAGTGCCACCCCTAGCGGGGAGCTGTTTTTT. This translates into CASATPSGELFF.

This clonotype has ten or more counts. The V call is TRBV20-1, the J call TRBJ2-4; D call uncertain. The V gene lost 5 bases and the J gene lost 13 bases, with 15 bases spanning the gap. CDR3 length: 11 amino acids. Germline CDR1 DFQATT, CDR2 SNEGSKA (reference sequence). CDR3 sequence reads: CSAGIGLIQYF. In DNA, the CDR3 is TGCAGTGCTGGCATAGGCTTAATCCAGTACTTC.